This T cell receptor beta chain was sequenced in a study of T-cell reconstitution after alpha-beta-depleted transplantation in children. This clonotype has a count of ten or more. Unique molecular identifiers featured in how the TCRbeta library was prepared. TCRdb redid the calling of the PCR reads with MiXCR, one entry per CDR3 protein. The profile shows 210,000 or so distinct CDR3 sequences, approximately 10% of them singletons. The V gene's germline CDR1 is SGHTA and CDR2 FQGTGA. The V and J ends lost 5 bases and 6 bases respectively, with 21 bases between them. The CDR3 covers 16 residues. The clonotype was recovered from a child under two years old with acute myeloid leukemia, due to receive a stem cell transplant. The sample in question was PBMCs, obtained before TCRalphabeta/CD19-depleted stem cell transplant. The chain recombines TRBV7-3 with TRBJ2-3; tentatively, D is TRBD2 (6 bases). The chain's CDR3 is CASSPQGGVAGDTQYF. The CDR3 nucleotides read TGTGCCAGCAGCCCCCAGGGCGGGGTGGCGGGGGATACGCAGTATTTT.